A single sample is the source of the 16 T cell receptor beta chains below, sequenced in a study of shared clonotypes between healthy human individuals (dated by TCRdb to 2019 to 2021). The method was the immunoSEQ multiplex PCR assay. Drawn from immuneACCESS, this table holds only the in-frame rearrangements with V and J called that TCRdb kept. Clones are partly lost; checked studies trace under half to an unresolved V gene and leave the rest unexplained. This sample lists under 850,000 clones; roughly 72% were detected once. Approximately 1.7% of the sample is taken by the ten largest. Sequenced: memory CD4+ T cells sorted from blood. The sample's cell subset or site, from its label and the paper: CD45RA-negative fraction. Receptors were obtained from a woman in her twenties or thirties in good health.

With regard to this clone: This sample also contains other DNA sequences that code for the same CDR3. The chain links TRBV5-1 to TRBJ2-1; D gene uncertain. There are 14 residues in the CDR3. V shed 2 bases and J shed 1 base, with 7 bases lying between them. CDR1 and CDR2 (germline): SGHRS, YFSETQ. CDR3 sequence: CASSFGNSYNEQFF. DNA for the CDR3: TGCGCCAGCAGCTTTGGGAATTCCTACAATGAGCAGTTCTTC.

This clone was seen just once. The chain combines TRBV6-6 with TRBJ1-2, with D maybe TRBD1 (6 bases). Germline CDR1 MNHNY, CDR2 SVGAGI (reference sequence). The ends were cut back, 9 bases at V and 7 bases at J, with 15 bases in the middle. The CDR3 is 12 residues long. The CDR3 spells CASGGGWVGYTF. The DNA for the CDR3 is TGTGCCAGTGGCGGGGGCTGGGTTGGCTACACCTTC.

CDR3 DNA sequence: TGTGCCACCAGCAGAGAAGTTCGTTCTGGGGCCAACGTCCTGACTTTC. This codes for CATSREVRSGANVLTF. The V call is TRBV15, the J call TRBJ2-6; D is unresolved. This CDR3 is built from 16 residues. Trimming cost V 0 bases and J 1 base, with 7 bases left between them. Germline V gene data show CDR1 as LNHNV and CDR2 as YYDKDF (reference sequence).

The rearrangement links TRBV27 to TRBJ1-4; D unresolved. Germline loops: CDR1 MNHEY, CDR2 SMNVEV (reference sequence). CDR3 size: 16 residues. Trimming shortened V by 4 bases and J by 3 bases, and 15 bases separated the two germline ends. CDR3 in DNA: TGTGCCAGCAGTTCTTTTGGGTCAGGCGCTAATGAAAAACTGTTTTTT. Translation gives CASSSFGSGANEKLFF.

This clone was counted a few times. This sequence joins TRBV19 and TRBJ1-2, with 7 bases matching TRBD1. Trimming took 5 bases from V and 7 from J; bases not matched to a gene: 7. The germline V gene encodes CDR1 LNHDA and CDR2 SQIVND (reference sequence). This CDR3 is 13 amino acids long. The CDR3 nucleotides are TGTGCCAGTAGTCGACTGCAGGGGGGTGGCTACACCTTC. It encodes CASSRLQGGGYTF.

The V call is TRBV7-1, the J call TRBJ2-5; perhaps TRBD2 as D (5 bases). TRBV7-1 belongs to the ORF category, with a function that is uncertain. The V end was cut by 6 bases, the J end by 3 bases, with 8 bases between. This CDR3 contains 12 residues. CDR3 bases: TGTGCCAGCAGATTCGGGGAAGAGACCCAGTACTTC. As protein: CASRFGEETQYF.

This clone ranks as medium-sized. J is TRBJ2-2 and V is TRBV5-1; 7 positions agree with TRBD1. Germline assignment: CDR1 SGHRS and CDR2 YFSETQ. The CDR3 is 15 amino acids. Trimming cost V 4 bases and J 4 bases; bases outside gene matches: 7. The CDR3 DNA reads as TGCGCCAGCAGCCGCACGGGACAGAGCACCGGGGAGCTGTTTTTT. It specifies CASSRTGQSTGELFF.

This clone was picked up a small number of times. The rearrangement links TRBV7-2 to TRBJ1-2, with 10 bases identical to TRBD1. This CDR3 is built from 15 residues. Unmatched junction bases numbered 6, after V lost 4 bases and J lost 4 bases. Germline V gene sequence: CDR1 SGHTA, CDR2 FQGNSA. The CDR3 nucleotides are TGTGCCAGCAGCTGGGGACAGGGGACGTCCTATGGCTACACCTTC. It codes for CASSWGQGTSYGYTF. Supplemented by reference TRBV7-2 and TRBJ1-2, the full variable domain reads GAGVSQSPSNKVTEKGKDVELRCDPISGHTALYWYRQSLGQGLEFLIYFQGNSAPDKSGLPSDRFSAERTGGSVSTLTIQRTQQEDSAVYLCASSWGQGTSYGYTFGSGTRLTVV.

The chain has TRBV5-1 and TRBJ1-4; D unresolved. Germline-derived CDR1 and CDR2 are SGHRS and YFSETQ. Trimming removed 1 base from V and 3 bases from J, with 10 bases in between. The CDR3 has 15 residues. The CDR3 bases are TGCGCCAGCAGCTTGTTAGGGCAGCCTAATGAAAAACTGTTTTTT. It encodes CASSLLGQPNEKLFF.

As regards this clone: Other nucleotide sequences in the sample specify the same CDR3. This chain connects TRBV2 to TRBJ2-7, with a tentative D call TRBD1 (5 bases). V was shortened by 4 bases and J by 2 bases, with 9 bases between the two germline ends. Germline V CDR1 and CDR2: SNHLY, FYNNEI. The CDR3 runs 13 residues. The CDR3 region has the DNA TGTGCCAGCAGTGCAGGGCTAGCCTACGAGCAGTACTTC. Its protein is CASSAGLAYEQYF.

This clone was seen just once. V usage is TRBV7-3 and J usage is TRBJ1-2; TRBD1 agrees at 11 bases. The germline V gene has CDR1 SGHTA and CDR2 FQGTGA. The CDR3 is 14 residues long. The J segment lost 5 bases and the V segment lost 4 bases, leaving 3 bases of the junction unmatched. This CDR3 is CASSSDRGLYGYTF. The CDR3 nucleotides read TGTGCCAGCAGCTCGGACAGGGGGCTGTATGGCTACACCTTC.

CDR3 sequence: CASSIDRGWSYEQYF. Written as DNA, the CDR3 is TGTGCCAGCAGCATTGACAGGGGTTGGTCCTACGAGCAGTACTTC. The chain employs TRBV28 and TRBJ2-7, with 8 positions matching TRBD1. The CDR3 loop spans 15 amino acids. Germline lookup yields CDR1 MDHEN and CDR2 SYDVKM. V lost 6 bases to trimming and J lost 1 base; unmatched junction nucleotides: 8.

The sample holds many counts of this clone. The V call is TRBV7-8, the J call TRBJ1-5, with a weak D call TRBD1 (6 bases). The CDR3 runs to 14 residues. V lost 0 bases, J lost 9 bases, and 12 bases lay in between. The V gene's germline CDR1 is SGHVS and CDR2 FQNEAQ. In nucleotides, the CDR3 is TGTGCCAGCAGCTTAGCGGGGGCCCATCGGCCCCAGCATTTT. It specifies CASSLAGAHRPQHF.

V gene TRBV5-1 combines with J gene TRBJ2-4; TRBD1 is a possible D gene (6 bases). V was pared by 4 bases and J by 8 bases, with 16 bases between. Germline CDR1 SGHRS, CDR2 YFSETQ. CDR3 length: 14 residues. The DNA for the CDR3 is TGCGCCAGCAGCCAAGGGACATTAACGGACATTCAGTACTTC. Protein: CASSQGTLTDIQYF.

A few counts support this clone. The chain joins TRBV29-1 to TRBJ2-5; D is unresolved. The germline gives CDR1 SQVTM, CDR2 ANQGSEA. The CDR3 loop spans 14 amino acids. Trimming took off 0 bases at V and 2 bases at J, with 10 bases between the two ends. The CDR3 here is CSVEDLGRQETQYF. As DNA, the CDR3 is TGCAGCGTTGAAGATCTAGGAAGACAAGAGACCCAGTACTTC.

The table lists this clone with a few counts. The chain has TRBV28 and TRBJ2-1; the D is unclear. This CDR3 region has 14 residues. The germline CDR1 and CDR2 sequences are MDHEN and SYDVKM. V gave up 7 bases and J gave up 2 bases, with 12 bases separating them. CDR3 loop: CASTYSSPYNEQFF. The CDR3 DNA follows: TGTGCCAGCACTTACTCCTCCCCCTACAATGAGCAGTTCTTC.